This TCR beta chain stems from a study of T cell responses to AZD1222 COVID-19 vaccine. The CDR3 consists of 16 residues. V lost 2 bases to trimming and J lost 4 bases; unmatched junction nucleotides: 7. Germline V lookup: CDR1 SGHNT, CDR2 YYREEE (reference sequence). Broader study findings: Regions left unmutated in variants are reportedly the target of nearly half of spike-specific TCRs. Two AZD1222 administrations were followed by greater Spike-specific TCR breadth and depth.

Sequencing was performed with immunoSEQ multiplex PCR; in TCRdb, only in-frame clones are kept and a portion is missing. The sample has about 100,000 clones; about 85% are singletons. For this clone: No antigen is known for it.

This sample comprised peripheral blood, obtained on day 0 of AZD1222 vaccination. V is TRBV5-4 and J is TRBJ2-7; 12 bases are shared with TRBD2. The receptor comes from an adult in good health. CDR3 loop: CASSFLTSGSSYEQYF. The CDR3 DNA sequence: TGTGCCAGCAGCTTTCTGACTAGCGGGAGTTCGTACGAGCAGTACTTC. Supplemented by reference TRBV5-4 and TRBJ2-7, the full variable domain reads ETGVTQSPTHLIKTRGQQVTLRCSSQSGHNTVSWYQQALGQGPQFIFQYYREEENGRGNFPPRFSGLQFPNYSSELNVNALELDDSALYLCASSFLTSGSSYEQYFGPGTRLTVT.